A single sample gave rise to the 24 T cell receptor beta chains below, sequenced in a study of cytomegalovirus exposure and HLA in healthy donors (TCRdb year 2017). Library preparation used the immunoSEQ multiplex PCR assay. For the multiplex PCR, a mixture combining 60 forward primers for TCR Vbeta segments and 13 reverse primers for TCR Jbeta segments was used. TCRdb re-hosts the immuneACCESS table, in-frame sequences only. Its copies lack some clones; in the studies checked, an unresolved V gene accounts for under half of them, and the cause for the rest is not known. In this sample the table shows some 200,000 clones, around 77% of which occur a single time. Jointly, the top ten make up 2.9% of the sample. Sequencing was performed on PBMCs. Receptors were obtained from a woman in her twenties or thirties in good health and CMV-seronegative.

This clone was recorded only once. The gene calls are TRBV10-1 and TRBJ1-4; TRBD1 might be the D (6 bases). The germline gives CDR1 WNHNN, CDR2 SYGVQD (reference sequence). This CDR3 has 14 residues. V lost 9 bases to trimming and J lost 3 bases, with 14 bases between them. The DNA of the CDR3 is TGCGCCAGACTGATTCAGGGGTCTAATGAAAAACTGTTTTTT. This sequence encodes CARLIQGSNEKLFF.

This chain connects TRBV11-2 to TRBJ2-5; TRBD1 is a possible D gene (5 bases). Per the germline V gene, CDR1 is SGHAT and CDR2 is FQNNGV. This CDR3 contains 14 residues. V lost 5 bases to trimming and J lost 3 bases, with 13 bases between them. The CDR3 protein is CASSPRQLEETQYF. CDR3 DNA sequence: TGTGCCAGCAGCCCTAGACAGTTAGAAGAGACCCAGTACTTC.

The CDR3 DNA is TGCGCCAGCAGCTTTCATGAGACCCAGTACTTC. This sequence encodes CASSFHETQYF. The genes are TRBV5-1 and TRBJ2-5; D is uncertain. Deletions cut 2 bases from V and 5 bases from J, with 4 bases between. Germline CDR1 and CDR2: SGHRS and YFSETQ. This CDR3 spans 11 amino acids.

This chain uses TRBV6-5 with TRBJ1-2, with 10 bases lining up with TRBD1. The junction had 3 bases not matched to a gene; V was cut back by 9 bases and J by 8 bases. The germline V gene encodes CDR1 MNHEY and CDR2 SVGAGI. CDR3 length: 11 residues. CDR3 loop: CASGTGVGYTF. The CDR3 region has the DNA TGTGCCAGTGGGACAGGGGTGGGCTACACCTTC.

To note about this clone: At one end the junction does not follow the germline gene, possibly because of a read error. The CDR3 loop reads CASSQRTGAISSF. The DNA for the CDR3 is TGTGCCAGCAGCCAACGGACAGGGGCCATCTCTTCCTTC. The chain couples TRBV7-2 to TRBJ1-2; 9 nucleotides align to TRBD1. The CDR3 has 13 residues. Germline CDR1 and CDR2: SGHTA and FQGNSA.

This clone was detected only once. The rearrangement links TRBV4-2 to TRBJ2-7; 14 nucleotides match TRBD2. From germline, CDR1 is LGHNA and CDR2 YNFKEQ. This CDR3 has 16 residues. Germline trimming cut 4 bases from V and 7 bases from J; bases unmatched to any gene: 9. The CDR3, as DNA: TGTGCCAGCAGCCCTCGGACTAGCGGGGGGCCGGTTGAGCAGTACTTC. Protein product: CASSPRTSGGPVEQYF.

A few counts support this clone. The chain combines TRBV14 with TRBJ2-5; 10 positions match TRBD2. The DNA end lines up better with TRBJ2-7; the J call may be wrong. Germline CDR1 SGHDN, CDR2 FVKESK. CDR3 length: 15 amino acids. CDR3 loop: CASSLSASGRPEQYF. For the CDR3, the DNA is TGTGCCAGCAGCCTCTCCGCTAGCGGGAGACCCGAGCAGTACTTC.

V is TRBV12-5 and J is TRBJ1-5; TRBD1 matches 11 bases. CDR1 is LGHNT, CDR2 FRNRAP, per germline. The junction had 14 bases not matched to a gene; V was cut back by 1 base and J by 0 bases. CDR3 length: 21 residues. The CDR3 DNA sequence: TGTGCTAGTGGTTTGGGAAGAACTAAAACCGGGACAGGGGGTAGCAATCAGCCCCAGCATTTT. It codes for CASGLGRTKTGTGGSNQPQHF.

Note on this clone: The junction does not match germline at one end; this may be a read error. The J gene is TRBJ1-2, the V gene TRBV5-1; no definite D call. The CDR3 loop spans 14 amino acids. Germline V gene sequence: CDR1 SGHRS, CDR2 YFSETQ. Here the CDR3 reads CASSLEQEVYGYPF. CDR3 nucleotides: TGCGCCAGCAGCTTGGAGCAGGAGGTCTATGGCTACCCCTTC. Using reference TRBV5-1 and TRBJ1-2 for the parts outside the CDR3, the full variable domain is KAGVTQTPRYLIKTRGQQVTLSCSPISGHRSVSWYQQTPGQGLQFLFEYFSETQRNKGNFPGRFSGRQFSNSRSEMNVSTLELGDSALYLCASSLEQEVYGYPFGSGTRLTVV.

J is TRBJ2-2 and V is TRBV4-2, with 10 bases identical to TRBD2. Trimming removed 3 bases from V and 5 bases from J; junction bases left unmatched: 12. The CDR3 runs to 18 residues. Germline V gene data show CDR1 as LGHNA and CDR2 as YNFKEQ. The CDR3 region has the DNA TGTGCCAGCAGCCATACTAGCGGGACGGCTATCAGTACCGGGGAGCTGTTTTTT. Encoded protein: CASSHTSGTAISTGELFF.

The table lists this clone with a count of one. CDR3 bases: TGCGCCAGCAGCCTTCCGGGGGGAGCCTACGAGCAGTACTTC. Translation: CASSLPGGAYEQYF. The V gene is TRBV5-1, the J gene TRBJ2-5; 7 bases map to TRBD2. The tail of the sequence fits TRBJ2-7 better, so the J call may be wrong. This CDR3 has 14 amino acids. The V gene's germline CDR1 is SGHRS and CDR2 YFSETQ.

In nucleotides, the CDR3 is TGTGCCAGCGTAGGGACAGGGGGCACTGAAGCTTTCTTT. It yields the protein CASVGTGGTEAFF. The chain recombines TRBV13 with TRBJ1-1, with TRBD1 matching 11 bases. Germline assignment: CDR1 PRHDT and CDR2 FYEKMQ (reference sequence). CDR3 length equals 13 residues. The V and J ends lost 8 bases and 4 bases, in that order; junction bases with no gene match: 3.

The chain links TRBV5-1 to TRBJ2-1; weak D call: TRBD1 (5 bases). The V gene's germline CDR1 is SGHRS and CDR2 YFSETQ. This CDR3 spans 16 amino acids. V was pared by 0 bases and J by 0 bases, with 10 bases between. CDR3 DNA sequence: TGCGCCAGCAGCTTGGATGGAGACAGCTCCTACAATGAGCAGTTCTTC. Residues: CASSLDGDSSYNEQFF.

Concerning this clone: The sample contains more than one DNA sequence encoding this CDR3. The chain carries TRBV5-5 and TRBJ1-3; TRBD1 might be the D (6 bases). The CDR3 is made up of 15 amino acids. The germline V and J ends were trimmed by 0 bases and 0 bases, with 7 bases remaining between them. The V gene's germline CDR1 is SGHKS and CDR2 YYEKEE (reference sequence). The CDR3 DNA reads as TGTGCCAGCAGCTTGGCCAGGGGCTCTGGAAACACCATATATTTT. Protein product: CASSLARGSGNTIYF.

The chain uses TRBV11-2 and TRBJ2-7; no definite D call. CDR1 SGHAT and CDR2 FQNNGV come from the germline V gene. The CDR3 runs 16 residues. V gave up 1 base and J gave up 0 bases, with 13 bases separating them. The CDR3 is CASSLVSGPISYEQYF. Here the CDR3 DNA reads TGTGCCAGCAGCTTAGTATCAGGTCCCATCTCCTACGAGCAGTACTTC.

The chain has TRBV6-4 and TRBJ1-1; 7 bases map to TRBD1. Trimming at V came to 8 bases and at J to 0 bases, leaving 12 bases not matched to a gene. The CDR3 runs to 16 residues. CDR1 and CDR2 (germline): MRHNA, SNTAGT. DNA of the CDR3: TGTGCCAGCGATCGGAAAAGGGACAGACTGAACACTGAAGCTTTCTTT. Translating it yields CASDRKRDRLNTEAFF.

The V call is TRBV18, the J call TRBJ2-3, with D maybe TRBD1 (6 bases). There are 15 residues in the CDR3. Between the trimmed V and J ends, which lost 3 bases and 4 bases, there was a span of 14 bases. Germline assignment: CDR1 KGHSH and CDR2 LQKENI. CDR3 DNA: TGTGCCAGCTCACCGCCTAGACAGGTCCCAGATACGCAGTATTTT. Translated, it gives CASSPPRQVPDTQYF.

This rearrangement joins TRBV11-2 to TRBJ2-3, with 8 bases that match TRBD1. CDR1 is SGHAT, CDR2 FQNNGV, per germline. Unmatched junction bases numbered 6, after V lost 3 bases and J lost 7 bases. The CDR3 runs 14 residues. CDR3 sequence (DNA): TGTGCCAGCAGCTTGGTGACAGGGGCCTATACGCAGTATTTT. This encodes CASSLVTGAYTQYF.

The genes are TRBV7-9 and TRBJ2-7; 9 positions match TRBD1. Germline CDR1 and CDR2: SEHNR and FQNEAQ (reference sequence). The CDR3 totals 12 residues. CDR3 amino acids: CSTGTGFYEQYF. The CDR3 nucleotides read TGTTCCACCGGGACAGGGTTCTACGAGCAGTACTTC.

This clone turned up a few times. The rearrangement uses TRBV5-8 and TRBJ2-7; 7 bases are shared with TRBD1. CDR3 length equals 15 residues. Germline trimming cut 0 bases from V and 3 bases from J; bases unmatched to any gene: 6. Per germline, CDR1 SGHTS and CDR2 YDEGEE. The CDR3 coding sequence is TGTGCCAGCAGCTTGGGGGACAGAATCGGCTACGAGCAGTACTTC. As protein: CASSLGDRIGYEQYF.

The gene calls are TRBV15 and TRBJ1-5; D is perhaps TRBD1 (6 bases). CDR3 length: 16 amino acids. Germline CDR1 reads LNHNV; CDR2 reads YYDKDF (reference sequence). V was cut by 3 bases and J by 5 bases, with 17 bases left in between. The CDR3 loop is CATSRGGQGTHQPQHF. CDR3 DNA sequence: TGTGCCACCAGCAGGGGTGGGCAGGGGACCCATCAGCCCCAGCATTTT.

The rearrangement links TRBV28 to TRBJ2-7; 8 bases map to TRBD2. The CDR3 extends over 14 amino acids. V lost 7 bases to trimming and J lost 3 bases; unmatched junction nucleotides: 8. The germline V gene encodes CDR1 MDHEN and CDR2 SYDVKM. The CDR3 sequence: CASNPRGAGYEQYF. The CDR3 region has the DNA TGTGCCAGCAATCCGCGGGGGGCAGGCTACGAGCAGTACTTC.

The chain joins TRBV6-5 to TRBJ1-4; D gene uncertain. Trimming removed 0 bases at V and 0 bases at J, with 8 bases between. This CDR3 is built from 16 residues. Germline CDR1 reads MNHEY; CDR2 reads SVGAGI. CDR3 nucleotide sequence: TGTGCCAGCAGTTACTCGGGCAGCTCAACTAATGAAAAACTGTTTTTT. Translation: CASSYSGSSTNEKLFF.

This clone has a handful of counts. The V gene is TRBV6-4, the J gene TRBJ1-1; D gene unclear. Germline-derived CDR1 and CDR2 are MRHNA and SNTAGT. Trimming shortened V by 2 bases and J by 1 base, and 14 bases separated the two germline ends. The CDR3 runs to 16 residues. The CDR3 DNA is TGTGCCAGCAGTGACGAACGGTACGGTGGGAACACTGAAGCTTTCTTT. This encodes CASSDERYGGNTEAFF.